These T cell receptor beta chains were read from a single sample in a study of T-cell memory formation after mild COVID-19. Using its own MiXCR run on the 5' RACE reads, TCRdb lists one record per CDR3 protein. The table includes 180,000 or so distinct CDR3 sequences, around 10% detected once. Sequenced input: PBMCs or a T cell subset sorted from them (not recorded which). These receptors originate from a man between 18 and 35 years old who had mild COVID-19 (a few samples of this study predate the infection). Cell type and time point are not known. The CDR3 runs from the conserved cysteine through the conserved F or W. The order of the fields is V gene, clone size, D gene, J gene, CDR3 length, CDR3 DNA, CDR3 protein. D genes are given only for firm matches. Clone size is shown for a subset of rows, as once, few, many or a class of expanded clone.

TRBV9	few	-	TRBJ1-2	12	TGTGCCAGCAGCGTAGTGGGAGGCGGCTACACCTTC	CASSVVGGGYTF
TRBV6-2/TRBV6-3	-	-	TRBJ1-5	16	TGTGCCAGCAGTTACTCGGTTTCCAGGGCTAATCAGCCCCAGCATTTT	CASSYSVSRANQPQHF
TRBV6-6	-	TRBD1	TRBJ1-5	15	TGTGCCAGCAGTCGGGACAGGGTGGGCAATCAGCCCCAGCATTTT	CASSRDRVGNQPQHF
TRBV11-2	few	-	TRBJ2-6	17	TGTGCCAGCAGCCAAGGGCACACGGGCTCTGGGGCCAACGTCCTGACTTTC	CASSQGHTGSGANVLTF
TRBV10-3	-	-	TRBJ2-2	13	TGTGCCATCAGTACCGCCGCCACCGGGGAGCTGTTTTTT	CAISTAATGELFF
TRBV5-1	-	TRBD1	TRBJ2-5	14	TGCGCCAGCAGCCCCTGGACAGGGGCAGAGACCCAGTACTTC	CASSPWTGAETQYF
TRBV27	-	TRBD2	TRBJ2-3	14	TGTGCCAGCAGTCAGCGGGACCCCGTAGGTACGCAGTATTTT	CASSQRDPVGTQYF
TRBV4-1	-	-	TRBJ1-6	15	TGCGCCAGCAGCCAAGAGGAGTCGAAGCGTACACCCCTCCACTTT	CASSQEESKRTPLHF
TRBV12-3/TRBV12-4	-	TRBD1	TRBJ1-2	14	TGTGCCAGCAGTTTAGGGGACAGACTCTATGGCTACACCTTC	CASSLGDRLYGYTF
TRBV18	-	-	TRBJ2-5	14	TGTGCCAGCTCACCACCGCCTAGCGTAGAGACCCAGTACTTC	CASSPPPSVETQYF
TRBV11-2	many	TRBD1	TRBJ2-1	13	TGTGCGAGGGGGGACAGGGTTTACAATGAGCAGTTCTTC	CARGDRVYNEQFF
TRBV7-2	few	-	TRBJ2-4	14	TGTGCCAGCAGCTTCTCCAGGGACAAAAACATTCAGTACTTC	CASSFSRDKNIQYF
TRBV5-1	-	-	TRBJ1-5	15	TGCGCCAGCAGGCGGGACACCCAGGGCAATCAGCCCCAGCATTTT	CASRRDTQGNQPQHF
TRBV7-2	-	TRBD1	TRBJ1-5	16	TGTGCCAGCAGCTCGTCCGGGACAGGGGGTTATCAGCCCCAGCATTTT	CASSSSGTGGYQPQHF
TRBV12-3/TRBV12-4	few	-	TRBJ1-4	14	TGTGCCAGCAGTTTTTCTGGTGGGTCGGAACTAGCGTTTTTT	CASSFSGGSELAFF
TRBV12-3/TRBV12-4	-	-	TRBJ1-4	12	TGTGCCAGCAGTTTAGCCTTTGAAAAACTGTTTTTT	CASSLAFEKLFF
TRBV7-6	-	TRBD2	TRBJ2-3	17	TGTGCCAGCAGCTTGAGGGGATTTAGCGGGGGAGGAGATACGCAGTATTTT	CASSLRGFSGGGDTQYF
TRBV2	-	-	TRBJ2-6	16	TGTGCCAGCAACCTCCAGGGGAACTCTGGGGCCAACGTCCTGACTTTC	CASNLQGNSGANVLTF
TRBV3-1	-	TRBD1	TRBJ2-5	16	TGTGCCAGCAGCCAAACACAGGGGCGAACAAGAGTGACCCAGTACTTC	CASSQTQGRTRVTQYF